These T cell receptor beta chains were read from a single sample in a study of CD8 T cells in ankylosing spondylitis. In TCRdb, the 5' RACE reads were re-called with MiXCR into one record per CDR3 protein. The sample has approximately 240,000 distinct CDR3 sequences; more than 9% are singletons. The source material was blood, either unsorted or a sorted T cell fraction (not recorded which). These receptors were taken from a male donor with ankylosing spondylitis or in good health (not recorded which). Both conserved end residues are part of each CDR3. D genes are given only for firm matches. Where a row states a size, it is once, few, many or the class of an expanded clone; other rows omit it.

v_call: TRBV9; d_call: TRBD1; clone_size: NA; j_call: TRBJ2-3; cdr3_aa: CASSGRTGGDTQYF; cdr3_nt: TGTGCCAGCAGCGGGCGGACAGGGGGAGATACGCAGTATTTT
v_call: TRBV20-1; d_call: NA; clone_size: many; j_call: TRBJ2-6; cdr3_aa: CSATGSSGANVLTF; cdr3_nt: TGCAGTGCCACAGGGTCCTCTGGGGCCAACGTCCTGACTTTC
v_call: TRBV10-1; d_call: NA; clone_size: few; j_call: TRBJ1-1; cdr3_aa: CASSRDPLGGGTEAFF; cdr3_nt: TGCGCCAGCTCCCGGGACCCCCTGGGCGGCGGCACTGAAGCTTTCTTT
v_call: TRBV4-2; d_call: TRBD1; clone_size: many; j_call: TRBJ1-1; cdr3_aa: CASSQEGTAEAFF; cdr3_nt: TGTGCCAGCAGCCAAGAGGGGACAGCTGAAGCTTTCTTT
v_call: TRBV5-1; d_call: NA; clone_size: many; j_call: TRBJ1-6; cdr3_aa: CASSRSMDGRPLHF; cdr3_nt: TGCGCCAGCAGCCGGAGTATGGATGGGAGACCCCTCCACTTT
v_call: TRBV6-1; d_call: NA; clone_size: many; j_call: TRBJ2-1; cdr3_aa: CASRRSSYNEQFF; cdr3_nt: TGTGCCAGCAGGAGGAGCTCCTACAATGAGCAGTTCTTC
v_call: TRBV5-4; d_call: TRBD1; clone_size: NA; j_call: TRBJ2-2; cdr3_aa: CASSRQGGVGELFF; cdr3_nt: TGTGCCAGCAGCCGACAGGGGGGCGTCGGGGAGCTGTTTTTT
v_call: TRBV28; d_call: TRBD1; clone_size: many; j_call: TRBJ1-4; cdr3_aa: CASSAGQGGREKLFF; cdr3_nt: TGTGCCAGCAGTGCAGGACAGGGAGGAAGAGAAAAACTGTTTTTT
v_call: TRBV7-2; d_call: TRBD1; clone_size: NA; j_call: TRBJ1-5; cdr3_aa: CASSLEGANGNQPQHF; cdr3_nt: TGTGCCAGCAGCTTAGAGGGGGCAAATGGCAATCAGCCCCAGCATTTT
v_call: TRBV5-1; d_call: NA; clone_size: few; j_call: TRBJ2-7; cdr3_aa: CASSWDGLSYEQYF; cdr3_nt: TGCGCCAGCAGCTGGGACGGACTCTCCTACGAGCAGTACTTC
v_call: TRBV25-1; d_call: TRBD1; clone_size: many; j_call: TRBJ2-7; cdr3_aa: CASSPGNRGTYEQYF; cdr3_nt: TGTGCCAGCAGTCCCGGGAACAGGGGGACCTACGAGCAGTACTTC
v_call: TRBV7-9; d_call: NA; clone_size: few; j_call: TRBJ2-7; cdr3_aa: CASSIRESYEQYF; cdr3_nt: TGTGCCAGCAGCATCCGGGAGTCCTACGAGCAGTACTTC
v_call: TRBV5-6; d_call: TRBD1; clone_size: many; j_call: TRBJ1-5; cdr3_aa: CASAIQGTQPQHF; cdr3_nt: TGTGCCAGCGCAATACAGGGGACTCAGCCCCAGCATTTT
v_call: TRBV27; d_call: NA; clone_size: NA; j_call: TRBJ1-5; cdr3_aa: CASSQAAYSNQPQHF; cdr3_nt: TGTGCCAGCAGCCAGGCAGCCTATAGCAATCAGCCCCAGCATTTT
v_call: TRBV7-8; d_call: NA; clone_size: many; j_call: TRBJ2-5; cdr3_aa: CASRVGETQYF; cdr3_nt: TGTGCCAGCAGGGTAGGGGAGACCCAGTACTTC